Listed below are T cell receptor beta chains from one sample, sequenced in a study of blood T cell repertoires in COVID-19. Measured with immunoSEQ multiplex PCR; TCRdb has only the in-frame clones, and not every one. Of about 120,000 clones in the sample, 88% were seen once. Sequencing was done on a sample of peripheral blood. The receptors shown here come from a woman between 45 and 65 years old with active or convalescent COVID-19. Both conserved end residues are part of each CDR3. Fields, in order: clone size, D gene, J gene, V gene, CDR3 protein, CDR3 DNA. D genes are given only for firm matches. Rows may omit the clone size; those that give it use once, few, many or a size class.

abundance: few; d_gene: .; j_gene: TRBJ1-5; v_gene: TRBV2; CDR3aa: CASSEIEQPQHF; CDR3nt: TGTGCCAGCAGTGAAATTGAGCAGCCCCAGCATTTT
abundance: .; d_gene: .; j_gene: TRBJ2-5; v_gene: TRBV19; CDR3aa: CASSIRYIGGDQETQYF; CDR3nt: TGTGCCAGTAGTATCCGATATATTGGCGGGGACCAAGAGACCCAGTACTTC
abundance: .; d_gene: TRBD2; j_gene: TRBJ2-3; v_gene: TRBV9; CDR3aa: CASSALAGAADTQYF; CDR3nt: TGTGCCAGCAGCGCCCTAGCGGGAGCGGCCGATACGCAGTATTTT
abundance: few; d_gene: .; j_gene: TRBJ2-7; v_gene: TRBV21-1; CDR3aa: CASSMGKRRDRNEQYF; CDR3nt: TGTGCCAGCAGCATGGGGAAGAGGAGGGACCGCAACGAGCAGTACTTC
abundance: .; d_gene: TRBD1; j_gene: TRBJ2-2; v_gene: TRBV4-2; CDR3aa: CASSHDLTGKAGELFF; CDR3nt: TGTGCCAGCAGCCATGATTTGACAGGGAAGGCCGGGGAGCTGTTTTTT
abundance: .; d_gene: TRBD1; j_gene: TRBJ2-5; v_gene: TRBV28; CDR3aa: CASSSSGTGGQETQYF; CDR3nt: TGTGCCAGCAGTTCCTCCGGGACAGGGGGGCAAGAGACCCAGTACTTC
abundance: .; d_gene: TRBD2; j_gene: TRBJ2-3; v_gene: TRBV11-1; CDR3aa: CASSLGLGSGTDTQYF; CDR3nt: TGTGCCAGCAGCTTAGGCTTGGGTAGCGGGACAGATACGCAGTATTTT
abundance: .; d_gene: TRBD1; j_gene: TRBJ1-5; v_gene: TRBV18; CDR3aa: CASSSTGRDQPQHF; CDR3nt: TGTGCCAGCTCATCGACAGGGCGCGATCAGCCCCAGCATTTT
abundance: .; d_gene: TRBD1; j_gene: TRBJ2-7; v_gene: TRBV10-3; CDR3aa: CAISQGSFGTGGNEQYF; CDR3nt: TGTGCCATCAGCCAGGGTTCTTTTGGGACAGGGGGCAACGAGCAGTACTTC
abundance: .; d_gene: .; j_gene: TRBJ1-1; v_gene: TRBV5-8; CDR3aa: CASSFIVIRGTEAFF; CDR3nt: TGTGCCAGCAGCTTTATAGTCATCCGAGGCACTGAAGCTTTCTTT
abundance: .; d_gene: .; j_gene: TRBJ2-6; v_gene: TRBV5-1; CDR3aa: CASSRSGASSGANVLTF; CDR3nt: TGCGCCAGCAGCCGATCTGGGGCCTCCTCTGGGGCCAACGTCCTGACTTTC
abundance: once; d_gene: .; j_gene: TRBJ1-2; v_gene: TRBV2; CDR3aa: CASGDRRAVSYGYTF; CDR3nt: TGTGCCAGCGGTGACAGGCGGGCTGTGAGCTATGGCTACACCTTC
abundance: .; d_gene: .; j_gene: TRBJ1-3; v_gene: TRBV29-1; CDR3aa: CSVGHGNTIYF; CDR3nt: TGCAGCGTTGGGCATGGAAACACCATATATTTT
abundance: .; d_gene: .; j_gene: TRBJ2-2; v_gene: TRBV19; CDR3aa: CASSIGPREGGELFF; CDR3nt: TGTGCCAGTAGTATAGGACCCCGAGAGGGCGGGGAGCTGTTTTTT
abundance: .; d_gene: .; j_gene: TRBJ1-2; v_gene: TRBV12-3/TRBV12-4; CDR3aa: CASSVRRDGYTF; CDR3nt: TGTGCCAGCAGTGTGAGGAGGGATGGCTACACCTTC
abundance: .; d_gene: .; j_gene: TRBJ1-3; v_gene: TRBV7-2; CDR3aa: CASSFGGSSGNTIYF; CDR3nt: TGTGCCAGCAGCTTCGGCGGTAGCTCTGGAAACACCATATATTTT
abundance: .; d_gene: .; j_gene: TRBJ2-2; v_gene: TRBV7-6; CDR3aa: CASTITGRTGELFF; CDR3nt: TGTGCCAGCACCATAACAGGAAGAACCGGGGAGCTGTTTTTT
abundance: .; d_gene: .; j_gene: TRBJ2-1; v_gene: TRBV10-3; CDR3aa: CAISESRESGNEQFF; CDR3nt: TGTGCCATCAGTGAGTCGAGGGAGTCGGGCAATGAGCAGTTCTTC
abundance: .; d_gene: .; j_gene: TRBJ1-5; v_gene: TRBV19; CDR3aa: CASSIEGGSAQHF; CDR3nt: TGTGCCAGTAGTATAGAGGGGGGATCGGCCCAGCATTTT
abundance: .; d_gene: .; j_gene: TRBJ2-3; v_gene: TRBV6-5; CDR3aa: CASKDSSTDTQYF; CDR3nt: TGTGCCAGCAAGGACTCGAGCACAGATACGCAGTATTTT
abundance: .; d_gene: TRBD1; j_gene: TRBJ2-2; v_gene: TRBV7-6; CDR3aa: CASSQDRASTGELFF; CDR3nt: TGTGCCAGCAGCCAGGACAGGGCATCCACCGGGGAGCTGTTTTTT
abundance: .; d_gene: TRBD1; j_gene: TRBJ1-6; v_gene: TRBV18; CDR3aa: CASSPDRGQTTLSYNSPLHF; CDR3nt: TGTGCCAGCTCACCCGACAGGGGCCAAACGACCCTCTCCTATAATTCACCCCTCCACTTT
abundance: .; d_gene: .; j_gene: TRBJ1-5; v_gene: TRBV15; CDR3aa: CATSRDYRVGQPQHF; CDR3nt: TGTGCCACCAGCAGAGACTACAGGGTAGGTCAGCCCCAGCATTTT
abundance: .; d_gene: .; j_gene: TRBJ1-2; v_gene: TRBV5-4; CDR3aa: CASSLGYVEGNYGYTF; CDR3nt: TGTGCCAGCAGCTTGGGATACGTGGAGGGAAACTATGGCTACACCTTC
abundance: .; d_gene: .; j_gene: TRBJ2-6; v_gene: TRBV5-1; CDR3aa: CASSWGPGGASSGANVLTF; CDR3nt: TGCGCCAGCAGCTGGGGCCCCGGCGGGGCAAGCTCTGGGGCCAACGTCCTGACTTTC
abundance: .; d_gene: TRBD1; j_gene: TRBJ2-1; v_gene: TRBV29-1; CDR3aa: CSVESRGQDYNEQFF; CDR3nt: TGCAGCGTTGAATCGCGGGGACAGGATTACAATGAGCAGTTCTTC
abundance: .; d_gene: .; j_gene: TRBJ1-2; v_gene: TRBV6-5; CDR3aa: CASSENRQDGYTF; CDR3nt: TGTGCCAGCAGCGAGAATAGACAGGACGGCTACACCTTC
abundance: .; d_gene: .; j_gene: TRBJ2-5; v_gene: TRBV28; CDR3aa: CASSLIQAYQETQYF; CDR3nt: TGTGCCAGCAGTTTAATACAGGCCTACCAAGAGACCCAGTACTTC
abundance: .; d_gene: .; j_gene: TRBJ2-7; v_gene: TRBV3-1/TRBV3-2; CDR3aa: CASSQGLAEQYF; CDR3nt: TGTGCCAGCAGCCAAGGCCTAGCGGAGCAGTACTTC
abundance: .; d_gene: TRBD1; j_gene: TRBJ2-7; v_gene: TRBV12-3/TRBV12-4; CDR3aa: CASSPGQAYEQYF; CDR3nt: TGTGCCAGCAGTCCGGGACAGGCCTACGAGCAGTACTTC
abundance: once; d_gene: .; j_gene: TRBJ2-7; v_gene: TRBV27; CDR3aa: CASSLSSGTPSYEQYF; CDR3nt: TGTGCCAGCAGTTTATCATCCGGGACTCCCTCCTACGAGCAGTACTTC
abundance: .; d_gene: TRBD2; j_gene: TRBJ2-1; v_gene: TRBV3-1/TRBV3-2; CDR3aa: CASSQGAGELGEQFF; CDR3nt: TGTGCCAGCAGCCAAGGGGCGGGAGAGCTCGGTGAGCAGTTCTTC
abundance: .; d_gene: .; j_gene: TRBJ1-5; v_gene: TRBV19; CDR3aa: CASRLPNQPQHF; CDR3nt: TGTGCCAGTAGACTGCCAAATCAGCCCCAGCATTTT
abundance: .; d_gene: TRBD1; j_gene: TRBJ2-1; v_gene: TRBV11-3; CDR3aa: CASSKFGQGANEQFF; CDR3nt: TGTGCCAGCAGTAAATTCGGACAGGGGGCTAATGAGCAGTTCTTC
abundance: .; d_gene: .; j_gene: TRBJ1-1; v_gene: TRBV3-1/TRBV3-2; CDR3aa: CASSLGGGRMNTEAFF; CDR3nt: TGTGCCAGCAGCCTGGGAGGAGGGCGGATGAACACTGAAGCTTTCTTT
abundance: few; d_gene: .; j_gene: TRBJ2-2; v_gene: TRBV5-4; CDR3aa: CASSSGSSTGELFF; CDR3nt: TGTGCCAGCAGTTCAGGGTCTTCCACCGGGGAGCTGTTTTTT
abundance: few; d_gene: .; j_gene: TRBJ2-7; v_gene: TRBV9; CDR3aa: CASSGEESSYEQYF; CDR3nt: TGTGCCAGCAGCGGTGAAGAGAGCTCCTACGAGCAGTACTTC
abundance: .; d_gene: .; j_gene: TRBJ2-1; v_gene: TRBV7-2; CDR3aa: CASSLKTGTYSYNEQFF; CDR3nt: TGTGCCAGCAGCTTAAAGACGGGTACTTACTCCTACAATGAGCAGTTCTTC
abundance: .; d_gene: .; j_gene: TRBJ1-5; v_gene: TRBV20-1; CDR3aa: CSASLAGRLGQPQHF; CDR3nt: TGCAGTGCTAGTTTGGCAGGGCGATTGGGTCAGCCCCAGCATTTT
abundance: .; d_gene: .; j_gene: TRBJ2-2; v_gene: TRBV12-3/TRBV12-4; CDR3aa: CASSRTGELFF; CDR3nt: TGTGCCAGCAGTCGCACCGGGGAGCTGTTTTTT
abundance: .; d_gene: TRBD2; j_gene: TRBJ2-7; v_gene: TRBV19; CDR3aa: CASSISPGGSYEQYF; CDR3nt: TGTGCCAGTAGTATCTCACCGGGAGGGAGTTACGAGCAGTACTTC
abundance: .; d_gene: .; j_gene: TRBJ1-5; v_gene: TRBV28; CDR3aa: CASSIVIPTGNQPQHF; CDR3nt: TGTGCCAGCAGTATAGTGATCCCGACAGGCAATCAGCCCCAGCATTTT
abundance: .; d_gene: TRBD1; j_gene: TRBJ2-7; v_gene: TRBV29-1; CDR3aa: CSVEDGTAEQYF; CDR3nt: TGCAGCGTTGAAGATGGGACAGCCGAGCAGTACTTC
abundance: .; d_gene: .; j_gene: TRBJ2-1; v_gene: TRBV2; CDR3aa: CASSARVRSYNEQFF; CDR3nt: TGTGCCAGCAGCGCCAGGGTACGGTCCTACAATGAGCAGTTCTTC
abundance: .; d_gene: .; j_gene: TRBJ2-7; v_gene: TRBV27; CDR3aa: CASSLRPRLHEQYF; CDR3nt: TGTGCCAGCAGTCTCCGCCCTAGGCTCCACGAGCAGTACTTC
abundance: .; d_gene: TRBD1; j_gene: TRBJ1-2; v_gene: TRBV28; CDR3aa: CASRSGTGFGYTF; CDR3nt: TGTGCCAGCAGATCCGGGACAGGGTTTGGCTACACCTTC